This T cell receptor (beta chain) came from a study of T cell repertoires in cytomegalovirus infection (dated by TCRdb to about 2019). For context, the study as a whole: Because public TCR beta signatures pointed to carriage of CMV infection together with the matching HLA type, the HLA type of each donor mattered for the analysis.

This clonotype showed up many times. Its binding antigen is unknown. No much larger clone exists at a distance of one base, and base qualities are not known. V was cut back by 0 bases and J by 0 bases, leaving a gap of 9 bases between them. Reading from cysteine to phenylalanine, the CDR3 counts 16 amino acids. Of all the DNA, just the CDR3 is kept, 48 bases in frame from base 1. Sequences SGHVS (CDR1) and FNYEAQ (CDR2) are obtained from the germline V gene. Results and caveats for the whole study, not just this receptor: The ex vivo response was dominated by HLA-C-restricted CMV-specific TCR beta clonotypes, which also provided the single most frequent clonotype in two of eight donors. In both this cohort and an independent 352-donor cohort, the cumulative frequency of public TCR beta family members distinguished carriers of CMV infection plus the relevant HLA type.

The sequencing machine was an Illumina HiSeq 1500. TCRdb ran its own pipeline on the public reads, namely fastp trimming at Q25 and MiXCR clone calling, and kept in-frame beta chains. Each CDR3 protein appears once, grouped with its most common genes and DNA. The sample table contains about 330,000 distinct CDR3 sequences; only one count was recorded for more than 9% of them. The biggest ten clones account for about 4.5% of the sample. This chain is built from TRBV7-6 and TRBJ2-1, with no reliable assignment of the D segment. The TCR comes from a human donor in good health (CMV status not recorded). Some clones in this sample may be carry-over from other donors' samples. The sample was PBMCs. The DNA sequence follows: TGTGCCAGCAGCTTAGCGCTGCATATCTCCTACAATGAGCAGTTCTTC. This is translated as CASSLALHISYNEQFF. The full variable domain, with segments outside the CDR3 supplied by the reference TRBV7-6 and TRBJ2-1 proteins, appears as GAGVSQSPRYKVTKRGQDVALRCDPISGHVSLYWYRQALGQGPEFLTYFNYEAQQDKSGLPNDRFSAERPEGSISTLTIQRTEQRDSAMYRCASSLALHISYNEQFFGPGTRLTVL.